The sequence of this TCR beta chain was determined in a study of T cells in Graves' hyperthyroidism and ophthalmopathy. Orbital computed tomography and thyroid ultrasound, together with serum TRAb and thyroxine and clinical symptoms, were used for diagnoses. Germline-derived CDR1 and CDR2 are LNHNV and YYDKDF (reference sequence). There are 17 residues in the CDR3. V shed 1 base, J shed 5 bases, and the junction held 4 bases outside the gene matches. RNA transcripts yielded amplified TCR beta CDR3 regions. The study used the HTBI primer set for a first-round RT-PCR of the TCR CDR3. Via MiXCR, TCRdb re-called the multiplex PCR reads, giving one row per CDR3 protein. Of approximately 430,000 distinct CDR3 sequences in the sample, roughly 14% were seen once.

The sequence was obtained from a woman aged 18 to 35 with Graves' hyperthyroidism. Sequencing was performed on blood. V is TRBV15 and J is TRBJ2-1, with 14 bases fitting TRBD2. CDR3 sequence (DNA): TGTGCCACCAGCAGAGGGGAGGGACTAGCGGGGGACAATGAGCAGTTCTTC. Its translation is CATSRGEGLAGDNEQFF. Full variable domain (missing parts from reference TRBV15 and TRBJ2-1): DAMVIQNPRYQVTQFGKPVTLSCSQTLNHNVMYWYQQKSSQAPKLLFHYYDKDFNNEADTPDNFQSRRPNTSFCFLDIRSPGLGDTAMYLCATSRGEGLAGDNEQFFGPGTRLTVL.